This entry concerns a single T cell receptor beta chain. Its specificity is not known. No conserved phenylalanine or tryptophan ends this CDR3, so it is likely a read error. The entry originates in a study of breast tumors, draining lymph nodes, adjacent tissues. Broader study findings: Data fit most tumor T cells coming from lymph node, expanding in tumor. Luminal-like breast cancer showed significantly greater tumor-nontumor repertoire similarity than basal-like breast cancer did. That most tumor T cells come from lymph nodes remained unproven. Compared with lymph nodes, tumors were less diverse; compared with nontumor tissue, more.

In TCRdb, the multiplex PCR reads were re-called with MiXCR into one record per CDR3 protein. The sample consists of 150,000 or so distinct CDR3 sequences, about 30% of them appearing once. The germline V and J ends were trimmed by 4 bases and 1 base, with 7 bases remaining between them. The CDR3 covers 13 residues. Germline lookup yields CDR1 KGHDR and CDR2 SFDVKD. Breast cancer patients provided tissue from their axillary draining lymph nodes. Sequenced: axillary lymph node tissue. The source of this sequence is a female donor with breast cancer. Some clones in this sample may be carry-over from other donors' samples. The chain employs TRBV24-1 and TRBJ2-7; no reliable D call. The CDR3 sequence: CATSEDGSYEQYL. CDR3 sequence (DNA): TGTGCCACCAGTGAAGACGGGTCCTACGAGCAGTACCTC.